These 29 T cell receptor beta chains originate from one sample sequenced in a study of cytomegalovirus exposure and HLA in healthy donors. It was with 60 Vbeta and 13 Jbeta primers that the PCR ran. Clones were read by immunoSEQ multiplex PCR, and TCRdb kept only the in-frame ones, dropping some. Among about 140,000 clones listed, just under 85% were seen once. The sequenced material came from PBMCs. These receptors originate from a woman aged 40 to 49 in good health and CMV-seronegative.

This clone was seen more than once but under ten times. The chain combines TRBV19 with TRBJ2-7; 7 positions match TRBD1. From germline, CDR1 is LNHDA and CDR2 SQIVND (reference sequence). This CDR3 region has 14 residues. V shed 5 bases and J 2 bases; nucleotides not matched to a gene: 6. CDR3: CASSATGVPYEQYF. For the CDR3, the DNA is TGTGCCAGTAGTGCTACAGGGGTTCCCTACGAGCAGTACTTC.

CDR3: CASSTGLAETGELFF. CDR3 bases: TGTGCCAGCAGCACGGGACTAGCGGAAACCGGGGAGCTGTTTTTT. V usage is TRBV5-4 and J usage is TRBJ2-2; 11 positions match TRBD2. Germline assignment: CDR1 SGHNT and CDR2 YYREEE (reference sequence). CDR3 length equals 15 residues. After removal of 4 bases from V and 5 bases from J, the junction contained 4 bases not matched to a gene.

V usage is TRBV4-3 and J usage is TRBJ2-1; D possibly corresponds to TRBD2 (6 bases). This CDR3 spans 15 amino acids. Germline V gene sequence: CDR1 LGHNA, CDR2 YSLEER. Trimming stripped 0 bases from V and 9 bases from J, with 15 bases between. The CDR3 reads CASSQEGTWGVEQFF. The CDR3 nucleotides read TGCGCCAGCAGCCAAGAAGGAACATGGGGGGTTGAGCAGTTCTTC.

The chain uses TRBV13 and TRBJ1-3; D not resolved. Trimming removed 6 bases at V and 0 bases at J, with 9 bases between. Germline V gene lookup returns CDR1 PRHDT and CDR2 FYEKMQ (reference sequence). The CDR3 spans 14 residues. This CDR3 reads CASSAVNSGNTIYF. The CDR3 nucleotides are TGTGCCAGCAGTGCAGTTAACTCTGGAAACACCATATATTTT.

This clone was recorded once. The CDR3 here is CASSTQGFLTEAFF. CDR3 nucleotide sequence: TGTGCCAGTAGTACACAGGGATTCCTCACTGAAGCTTTCTTT. The J gene is TRBJ1-1, the V gene TRBV19; D is perhaps TRBD1 (6 bases). The CDR3 runs 14 residues. The V end was cut by 4 bases, the J end by 4 bases, with 13 bases between. The germline V gene encodes CDR1 LNHDA and CDR2 SQIVND (reference sequence).

The genes are TRBV25-1 and TRBJ1-2; D is perhaps TRBD1 (6 bases). The CDR3 contains 11 residues. From germline, CDR1 is MGHDK and CDR2 SYGVNS. V lost 10 bases and J lost 5, with 11 bases in between. Here the CDR3 DNA reads TGTGCCATCTCTAGGGGGTATGGCTACACCTTC. Protein sequence: CAISRGYGYTF.

The V gene is TRBV2, the J gene TRBJ2-1; the D gene is possibly TRBD2 (5 bases). Germline CDR1 and CDR2: SNHLY and FYNNEI. V gave up 9 bases and J gave up 7 bases, with 19 bases separating them. The CDR3 spans 14 residues. CDR3 nucleotide sequence: TGTGCCAGTAATACCCAGAGGGCACTGAATGAGCAGTTCTTC. The encoded protein is CASNTQRALNEQFF.

The chain is built from TRBV7-3 and TRBJ2-5; 8 bases align to TRBD2. V was clipped by 2 bases and J by 4 bases; unmatched bases: 6. CDR1 is SGHTA, CDR2 FQGTGA, per germline. The CDR3 is 15 residues long. The CDR3 DNA is TGTGCCAGCAGCTTAGGAGCGGGAGTCTCAGAGACCCAGTACTTC. It encodes CASSLGAGVSETQYF.

The chain is built from TRBV5-1 and TRBJ2-3; D unclear. The CDR3 consists of 14 residues. Trimming took 4 bases from V and 3 from J, leaving 12 bases between them. The germline V gene encodes CDR1 SGHRS and CDR2 YFSETQ. The CDR3 is CASSDHYTTDTQYF. The DNA for the CDR3 is TGCGCCAGCAGCGATCATTATACAACAGATACGCAGTATTTT. The full variable domain, rest sourced from reference TRBV5-1 and TRBJ2-3, is KAGVTQTPRYLIKTRGQQVTLSCSPISGHRSVSWYQQTPGQGLQFLFEYFSETQRNKGNFPGRFSGRQFSNSRSEMNVSTLELGDSALYLCASSDHYTTDTQYFGPGTRLTVL.

The chain couples TRBV12-1 to TRBJ2-5; no DNA check was done on the table's D call, TRBD2. TRBV12-1 is a documented pseudogene. The CDR3 loop spans 15 amino acids. The DNA of the CDR3 is TGTGCCAGCAGTTTACTAGCGGGAGTAAAAGAGACCCAGTACTTC. Protein product: CASSLLAGVKETQYF.

This chain joins TRBV5-1 and TRBJ1-1; tentatively, D is TRBD1 (5 bases). Trimming stripped 6 bases from V and 2 bases from J, with 14 bases between. This CDR3 comprises 14 residues. The germline V gene encodes CDR1 SGHRS and CDR2 YFSETQ. In nucleotides, the CDR3 is TGCGCCAGCAATAGGGAAGGGGATAACACTGAAGCTTTCTTT. This encodes CASNREGDNTEAFF.

The chain recombines TRBV20-1 with TRBJ2-7; D is undetermined. Per the germline V gene, CDR1 is DFQATT and CDR2 is SNEGSKA (reference sequence). This CDR3 is 10 amino acids long. Deletions cut 5 bases from V and 4 bases from J, with 6 bases between. The CDR3 DNA reads as TGCAGTGCTTTGGCTTACGAGCAGTACTTC. Protein product: CSALAYEQYF.

V usage is TRBV28 and J usage is TRBJ2-5, with 9 bases matching TRBD2. Per germline, CDR1 MDHEN and CDR2 SYDVKM. The trim removed 6 bases at V and 1 base at J, leaving 6 bases unmatched. This CDR3 spans 15 amino acids. The CDR3 region is CASRSQREAQETQYF. CDR3 DNA: TGTGCCAGCAGATCCCAGCGGGAGGCCCAAGAGACCCAGTACTTC.

The CDR3 nucleotides are TGTGCCAGCAGTCGACCGTTAGCGGGAGGGGAGACCCAGTACTTC. It is translated as CASSRPLAGGETQYF. The chain has TRBV28 and TRBJ2-5, with TRBD2 identical over 11 bases. Germline CDR1 is MDHEN and CDR2 is SYDVKM. The CDR3 has 15 amino acids. V lost 5 bases and J lost 5; bases outside the gene matches: 7.

About this clone itself: One junction end disagrees with the germline gene, perhaps due to a read error. This chain's CDR3 is CAGRGMGLHTEAFF. The CDR3 DNA sequence: TGTGCCGGCAGAGGTATGGGCCTTCACACTGAAGCTTTCTTT. The chain joins TRBV28 to TRBJ1-1; D is uncertain. In germline, CDR1 is MDHEN, CDR2 SYDVKM. The CDR3 length is 14 residues.

This clone was observed a few times. The CDR3 DNA reads as TGTGCCAGCAGTGAGCGCGTGAATGAGCAGTTCTTC. This translates into CASSERVNEQFF. The chain joins TRBV2 to TRBJ2-1; the D is unclear. V was shortened by 3 bases and J by 7 bases, with 7 bases between the two germline ends. Germline V gives CDR1 SNHLY, CDR2 FYNNEI. The CDR3 runs 12 residues.

This sequence joins TRBV2 and TRBJ2-1; D remains ambiguous. Germline V CDR1 and CDR2: SNHLY, FYNNEI. Between the trimmed V and J ends, which lost 4 bases and 8 bases, there was a span of 12 bases. CDR3 length: 13 amino acids. CDR3 loop: CASSALRSDEQFF. In DNA form, the CDR3 reads TGTGCCAGCAGTGCGCTCCGGTCGGATGAGCAGTTCTTC.

The chain couples TRBV5-8 to TRBJ2-1; D unresolved. The CDR3 is made up of 14 amino acids. The germline V and J ends were trimmed by 6 bases and 0 bases, with 10 bases remaining between them. Germline V gene lookup returns CDR1 SGHTS and CDR2 YDEGEE. The CDR3 sequence is CASNAGFSYNEQFF. The CDR3 coding sequence is TGTGCCAGCAACGCAGGATTCTCCTACAATGAGCAGTTCTTC. The full variable domain, in which reference TRBV5-8 and TRBJ2-1 provide the parts outside the CDR3, is EAGVTQSPTHLIKTRGQQATLRCSPISGHTSVYWYQQALGLGLQFLLWYDEGEERNRGNFPPRFSGRQFPNYSSELNVNALELEDSALYLCASNAGFSYNEQFFGPGTRLTVL.

V and J are TRBV28 and TRBJ1-2, with 8 bases lining up with TRBD1. This CDR3 spans 14 amino acids. After removal of 6 bases from V and 4 bases from J, the junction contained 7 bases not matched to a gene. Germline-derived CDR1 and CDR2 are MDHEN and SYDVKM. The CDR3 nucleotides are TGTGCCAGCAGAACGGCGACAGGGGTCTATGGCTACACCTTC. Amino acid sequence: CASRTATGVYGYTF.

The chain recombines TRBV6-5 with TRBJ2-3, with D possibly TRBD2 on 5 matching bases. CDR1 and CDR2 (germline): MNHEY, SVGAGI. This CDR3 contains 15 residues. V was shortened by 1 base and J by 1 base, with 9 bases between the two germline ends. The CDR3 spells CASSYYRGGTDTQYF. The CDR3 region has the DNA TGTGCCAGCAGTTACTATCGGGGTGGCACAGATACGCAGTATTTT.

This clone appeared once. This chain joins TRBV11-3 and TRBJ2-1; 7 bases map to TRBD2. V lost 4 bases, J lost 9 bases, and 12 bases stayed unmatched. Looked up from germline, CDR1 is SGHNT and CDR2 is YENEEA. The CDR3 covers 15 residues. This CDR3 is CASSSKAGAFSEQFF. The CDR3 DNA follows: TGTGCCAGCAGCTCTAAGGCGGGAGCTTTCTCTGAGCAGTTCTTC.

The chain combines TRBV15 with TRBJ2-1; D is possibly TRBD2 (5 bases). Germline V gives CDR1 LNHNV, CDR2 YYDKDF (reference sequence). This CDR3 comprises 15 residues. Trimming stripped 1 base from V and 5 bases from J, with 12 bases between. This chain's CDR3 is CATSRATGNHNEQFF. CDR3 nucleotides: TGTGCCACCAGCAGAGCGACGGGGAACCACAATGAGCAGTTCTTC.

The chain couples TRBV5-4 to TRBJ2-1; unclear D gene. V was pared by 6 bases and J by 0 bases, with 10 bases between. CDR1 SGHNT and CDR2 YYREEE come from the germline V gene (reference sequence). The CDR3 has 14 residues. Written as DNA, the CDR3 is TGTGCCAGCAATCAGGCGAGCTCCTACAATGAGCAGTTCTTC. It translates to CASNQASSYNEQFF.

J is TRBJ2-5 and V is TRBV10-3, with TRBD2 identical over 8 bases. The junction had 18 bases not matched to a gene; V was cut back by 10 bases and J by 5 bases. Per germline, CDR1 ENHRY and CDR2 SYGVKD. CDR3 length: 16 amino acids. The CDR3 protein is CATGESSGENLETQYF. CDR3 DNA sequence: TGTGCCACCGGGGAAAGTAGCGGGGAAAATTTGGAGACCCAGTACTTC.

The chain is built from TRBV7-2 and TRBJ2-2, with D possibly matching TRBD2 (6 bases). The CDR3 loop spans 15 amino acids. Trimming pared 0 bases from V and 4 bases from J, leaving 9 bases between. CDR1 and CDR2 from the germline V gene are SGHTA and FQGNSA. CDR3 nucleotide sequence: TGTGCCAGCAGCTTAGCGCTGGGGGGCACCGGGGAGCTGTTTTTT. Protein: CASSLALGGTGELFF. Supplemented by reference TRBV7-2 and TRBJ2-2, the full variable domain reads GAGVSQSPSNKVTEKGKDVELRCDPISGHTALYWYRQSLGQGLEFLIYFQGNSAPDKSGLPSDRFSAERTGGSVSTLTIQRTQQEDSAVYLCASSLALGGTGELFFGEGSRLTVL.

CDR3 protein: CASSLSGGSTDTQYF. CDR3 in DNA: TGTGCCAGCAGCTTGAGCGGGGGTAGCACAGATACGCAGTATTTT. The chain is built from TRBV9 and TRBJ2-3, with 8 bases matching TRBD2. The CDR3 is made up of 15 amino acids. The germline V gene encodes CDR1 SGDLS and CDR2 YYNGEE. The V segment lost 4 bases and the J segment 0 bases; nucleotides outside the gene matches: 4.

This sequence joins TRBV9 and TRBJ1-3; 10 bases align to TRBD1. Germline CDR1 reads SGDLS; CDR2 reads YYNGEE. The CDR3 is 20 residues long. V lost 4 bases, J lost 4 bases, and 20 bases stayed unmatched. DNA of the CDR3: TGTGCCAGCAGCCCACGACAAAGAGCGACAGGGGGCTCTTCCGGAAACACCATATATTTT. Encoded protein: CASSPRQRATGGSSGNTIYF.

V and J are TRBV6-5 and TRBJ2-7; 11 bases agree with TRBD1. The CDR3 sequence is 14 residues long. Germline V gene sequence: CDR1 MNHEY, CDR2 SVGAGI. V lost 5 bases to trimming and J lost 4 bases; unmatched junction nucleotides: 4. CDR3 sequence: CASSSRDRGYEQYF. The CDR3 DNA is TGTGCCAGCAGTAGCCGGGACAGGGGGTACGAGCAGTACTTC.

This chain uses TRBV9 with TRBJ2-7; 13 positions match TRBD2. The J segment lost 1 base and the V segment lost 3 bases, leaving 10 bases of the junction unmatched. Per germline, CDR1 SGDLS and CDR2 YYNGEE. There are 18 residues in the CDR3. The CDR3: CASSAGKGTSGASYEQYF. In DNA form, the CDR3 reads TGTGCCAGCAGCGCAGGCAAAGGGACTAGCGGGGCTTCCTACGAGCAGTACTTC.